Shown below are 20 T cell receptor beta chains from a single sample sequenced in a study of cytomegalovirus exposure and HLA in healthy donors. 13 Jbeta primers and 60 Vbeta primers were used for the PCR. The method was immunoSEQ multiplex PCR; TCRdb's version includes in-frame clones alone and lacks a portion of them. The sample contains under 200,000 clones, approximately 77% of which appear only once. The sample was PBMCs. These TCRs come from a male donor in good health and CMV-seronegative.

This clone was observed a handful of times. V usage is TRBV5-5 and J usage is TRBJ2-5; 10 bases agree with TRBD2. The trim removed 4 bases at V and 1 base at J, leaving 7 bases unmatched. CDR3 length: 16 amino acids. Germline CDR1 SGHKS, CDR2 YYEKEE (reference sequence). The CDR3 DNA follows: TGTGCCAGCAGCCCCGTGGTAGCGGGGGGCCAAGAGACCCAGTACTTC. Its translation: CASSPVVAGGQETQYF.

A remark on this clone: A read error may produce the germline difference seen at one junction end. This sequence joins TRBV7-9 and TRBJ2-7, with D perhaps matching TRBD1 (6 bases). The germline V gene has CDR1 SEHNR and CDR2 FQNEAQ (reference sequence). This CDR3 region has 11 residues. For the CDR3, the DNA is TGTTCCAGCTCTACAGGGAGCGAGCAGTACTTC. The encoded protein is CSSSTGSEQYF.

The chain links TRBV6-5 to TRBJ1-2, with TRBD1 matching over 8 bases. The V segment lost 5 bases and the J segment 7 bases; nucleotides outside the gene matches: 9. Germline V gives CDR1 MNHEY, CDR2 SVGAGI. The CDR3 has 14 amino acids. CDR3 nucleotide sequence: TGTGCCAGCAGTAGACAGGGGCATCTAGGTGGCTACACCTTC. Translating it yields CASSRQGHLGGYTF.

V gene TRBV30 combines with J gene TRBJ2-7; D perhaps matches TRBD2 (5 bases). The CDR3 totals 11 residues. Germline lookup yields CDR1 GTSNPN and CDR2 SVGIG (reference sequence). V was pared by 8 bases and J by 6 bases, with 14 bases between. CDR3 DNA: TGTGCCCACGGTAGAGGGCTCGAGCAGTACTTC. Its translation: CAHGRGLEQYF.

The chain combines TRBV18 with TRBJ2-1, with D possibly matching TRBD1 (5 bases). Looked up from germline, CDR1 is KGHSH and CDR2 is LQKENI. This CDR3 is 14 amino acids long. V dropped 0 bases and J dropped 4 bases, with 7 bases sitting between them. CDR3 region: CASSPPGQYNEQFF. The CDR3 nucleotides read TGTGCCAGCTCACCACCGGGGCAGTACAATGAGCAGTTCTTC.

The V and J genes are TRBV28 and TRBJ1-3; 7 bases are a match to TRBD1. The junction had 2 bases not matched to a gene; V was cut back by 6 bases and J by 3 bases. Germline CDR1 is MDHEN and CDR2 is SYDVKM. The CDR3 has 13 amino acids. The CDR3 protein is CASRRQGGNTIYF. CDR3 in DNA: TGTGCCAGCAGGCGACAGGGTGGAAACACCATATATTTT. Full variable domain (remainder filled in from reference TRBV28 and TRBJ1-3): DVKVTQSSRYLVKRTGEKVFLECVQDMDHENMFWYRQDPGLGLRLIYFSYDVKMKEKGDIPEGYSVSREKKERFSLILESASTNQTSMYLCASRRQGGNTIYFGEGSWLTVV.

Here the CDR3 reads CASSDRGVGANVLTF. In DNA, the CDR3 is TGTGCCAGCAGTGACAGGGGGGTGGGGGCCAACGTCCTGACTTTC. This chain links TRBV2 with TRBJ2-6; D is perhaps TRBD1 (7 bases). The CDR3 is made up of 15 amino acids. Germline values: CDR1 SNHLY, CDR2 FYNNEI. V was pared by 3 bases and J by 4 bases, with 10 bases between.

The rearrangement uses TRBV6-4 and TRBJ1-5, with D tentatively TRBD1 (5 bases). Germline CDR1 is MRHNA and CDR2 is SNTAGT. Trimming removed 0 bases at V and 1 base at J, with 16 bases between. The CDR3 totals 18 residues. CDR3 region: CASSDSGIGRVSNQPQHF. For the CDR3, the DNA is TGTGCCAGCAGTGACTCTGGTATAGGCAGGGTGAGCAATCAGCCCCAGCATTTT.

In DNA form, the CDR3 reads TGTGCCAGCTCAACGGGGGAACAGCGATCCGTTGGAAACACCATATATTTT. It is translated as CASSTGEQRSVGNTIYF. The V gene is TRBV18, the J gene TRBJ1-3; possibly TRBD1 for D (5 bases). Trimming cost V 5 bases and J 3 bases, with 20 bases left between them. Germline V gene data show CDR1 as KGHSH and CDR2 as LQKENI. The length of the CDR3 is 17 residues. Filled out from reference TRBV18 and TRBJ1-3, the complete variable domain reads NAGVMQNPRHLVRRRGQEARLRCSPMKGHSHVYWYRQLPEEGLKFMVYLQKENIIDESGMPKERFSAEFPKEGPSILRIQQVVRGDSAAYFCASSTGEQRSVGNTIYFGEGSWLTVV.

The chain links TRBV7-9 to TRBJ2-7; D perhaps matches TRBD2 (5 bases). Per germline, CDR1 SEHNR and CDR2 FQNEAQ (reference sequence). The CDR3 is made up of 14 amino acids. V was clipped by 5 bases and J by 2 bases, with 13 bases between them. In DNA, the CDR3 is TGTGCCAGCAGCCCCCCGGCGGGCCCCTACGAGCAGTACTTC. Its translation: CASSPPAGPYEQYF.

The gene calls are TRBV4-3 and TRBJ2-7; 9 positions agree with TRBD1. J gave up 4 bases and V 1 base, and 5 bases lay outside the gene matches. CDR3 length: 15 residues. Germline values: CDR1 LGHNA, CDR2 YSLEER. The CDR3 DNA reads TGCGCCAGCAGCCAAGTAGGACAGGGGTCGTACGAGCAGTACTTC. The encoded protein is CASSQVGQGSYEQYF.

The table lists this clone with a count of one. This rearrangement joins TRBV10-3 to TRBJ1-1; TRBD1 matches at 8 bases. V lost 5 bases, J lost 1 base, and 9 bases stayed unmatched. The CDR3 has 16 amino acids. Germline V gene lookup returns CDR1 ENHRY and CDR2 SYGVKD. The CDR3 region has the DNA TGTGCCATCAGTTCGGGTCAGGGGGCTAAGAACACTGAAGCTTTCTTT. Encoded protein: CAISSGQGAKNTEAFF.

V usage is TRBV28 and J usage is TRBJ1-2; no clear D gene. This CDR3 is built from 13 residues. V was pared by 6 bases and J by 2 bases, with 10 bases between. CDR1 is MDHEN and CDR2 is SYDVKM in the germline V gene. The CDR3 region is CASSAGGNYGYTF. CDR3 sequence (DNA): TGTGCCAGCAGCGCAGGAGGCAACTATGGCTACACCTTC.

The rearrangement links TRBV4-1 to TRBJ1-2; D not resolved. Germline CDR1 reads MGHRA; CDR2 reads YSYEKL. Trimming stripped 0 bases from V and 4 bases from J, with 9 bases between. The CDR3 covers 14 residues. For the CDR3, the DNA is TGCGCCAGCAGCCAAGATAGACTGAGCTATGGCTACACCTTC. The encoded protein is CASSQDRLSYGYTF.

This chain joins TRBV5-1 and TRBJ1-2; D might be TRBD1 (5 bases). This CDR3 has 15 residues. V lost 1 base, J lost 6 bases, and 16 bases lay in between. Germline CDR1 and CDR2: SGHRS and YFSETQ. For the CDR3, the DNA is TGCGCCAGCAGCTTGTTTTCAGCGGGAGGGGATGGCTACACCTTC. This gives the protein CASSLFSAGGDGYTF.

The chain recombines TRBV27 with TRBJ2-7; 9 nucleotides line up with TRBD2. The CDR3 sequence is 14 residues long. Germline V gives CDR1 MNHEY, CDR2 SMNVEV (reference sequence). V lost 8 bases to trimming and J lost 3 bases; unmatched junction nucleotides: 8. CDR3 residues: CASCGASGNYEQYF. CDR3 nucleotide sequence: TGTGCCAGCTGCGGGGCTAGCGGGAACTACGAGCAGTACTTC.

The sample holds one count of this clone. V usage is TRBV6-5 and J usage is TRBJ2-7; maybe TRBD2 (6 bases). Trimming shortened V by 2 bases and J by 0 bases, and 11 bases separated the two germline ends. There are 15 residues in the CDR3. Germline V gene data show CDR1 as MNHEY and CDR2 as SVGAGI. CDR3: CASSYAGTASYEQYF. The CDR3 region has the DNA TGTGCCAGCAGTTACGCCGGGACTGCCTCCTACGAGCAGTACTTC.

The chain recombines TRBV19 with TRBJ1-4, with 8 bases that match TRBD1. The CDR3 has 17 residues. From germline, CDR1 is LNHDA and CDR2 SQIVND (reference sequence). The V gene end was trimmed by 3 bases and the J gene end by 7 bases; junction bases not matched to a gene: 13. The CDR3 DNA reads TGTGCCAGTAGTATCCCAGGGGGCGATCTAATGGGTGAAAAACTGTTTTTT. Protein: CASSIPGGDLMGEKLFF.

The chain joins TRBV27 to TRBJ1-4; TRBD1 agrees at 7 bases. This CDR3 has 15 amino acids. V lost 6 bases to trimming and J lost 5 bases; unmatched junction nucleotides: 9. CDR1 is MNHEY, CDR2 SMNVEV, per germline (reference sequence). CDR3 sequence (DNA): TGTGCCAGCAGCGAACCGGGACAGCAGAATGAAAAACTGTTTTTT. Its protein product is CASSEPGQQNEKLFF.

This clone showed up just a few times. This chain joins TRBV18 and TRBJ2-3; TRBD1 agrees at 7 bases. Germline trimming cut 2 bases from V and 0 bases from J; bases unmatched to any gene: 11. CDR1 is KGHSH and CDR2 is LQKENI in the germline V gene. This CDR3 comprises 18 residues. The CDR3 DNA reads as TGTGCCAGCTCACCATTGGGACAGTCAACCCCAAGCACAGATACGCAGTATTTT. This gives the protein CASSPLGQSTPSTDTQYF.